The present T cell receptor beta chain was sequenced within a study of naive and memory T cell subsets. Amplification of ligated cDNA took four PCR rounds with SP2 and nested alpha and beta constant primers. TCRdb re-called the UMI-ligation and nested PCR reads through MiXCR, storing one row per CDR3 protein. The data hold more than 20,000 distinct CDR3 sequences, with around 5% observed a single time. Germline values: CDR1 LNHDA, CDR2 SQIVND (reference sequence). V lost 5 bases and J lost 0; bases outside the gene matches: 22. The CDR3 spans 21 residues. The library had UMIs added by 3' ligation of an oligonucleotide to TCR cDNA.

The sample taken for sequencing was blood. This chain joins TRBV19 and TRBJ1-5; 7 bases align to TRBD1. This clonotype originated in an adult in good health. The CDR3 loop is CASSFTGVGWEWDYSNQPQHF. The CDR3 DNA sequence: TGTGCCAGTAGTTTTACAGGGGTAGGTTGGGAGTGGGACTATAGCAATCAGCCCCAGCATTTT.